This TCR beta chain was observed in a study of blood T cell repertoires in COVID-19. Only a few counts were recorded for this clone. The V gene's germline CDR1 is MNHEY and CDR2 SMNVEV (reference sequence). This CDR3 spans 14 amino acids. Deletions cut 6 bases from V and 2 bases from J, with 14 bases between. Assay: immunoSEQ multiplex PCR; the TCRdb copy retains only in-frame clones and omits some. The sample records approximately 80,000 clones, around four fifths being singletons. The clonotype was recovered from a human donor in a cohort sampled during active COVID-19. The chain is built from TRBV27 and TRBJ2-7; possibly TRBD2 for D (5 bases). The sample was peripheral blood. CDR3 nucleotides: TGTGCCAGCAGAGAGAGGGCCTTCACCTACGAGCAGTACTTC. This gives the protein CASRERAFTYEQYF.